This T cell receptor beta chain originates from a study of T-cell reconstitution after alpha-beta-depleted transplantation in children (dated by TCRdb to the mid-2010s). Notes on the research overall: Using TCR repertoire profiling, the study quantitatively followed how T-cell immune reconstitution unfolded in children after TCRalphabeta/CD19-depleted allogeneic hematopoietic cell transplantation. What the authors observed across the whole study: Over subsequent months, a decline in hyperexpanded clone frequencies was noted, and after one year, T-cell counts and TCRbeta diversity were mostly ascribed to newly produced T cells. The high TCRbeta diversity at day 60 in some patients was ascribed to recipient T cells and intrathymic progenitors that had survived conditioning. The apparently early recovery of alphabetaT-cell counts about two months after transplant reportedly depended on only several hundred rapidly expanded clones that came from non-depleted graft cells.

In the paper's terms, the treatment or condition label means: allogeneic hematopoietic cell transplantation with graft depleted of TCRalphabeta T cells and CD19 B cells. The transplant recipients were children given TCRalphabeta/CD19-depleted allogeneic hematopoietic cell grafts. The library was generated by PCR. Instrument used: Illumina HiSeq 2500. Molecular barcoding was employed in the preparation of TCR libraries, with unique molecular identifiers being used to normalize TCRbeta repertoire quantification. Using fastp at Q25 and MiXCR, TCRdb reprocessed the public reads and kept productive beta chains. All rows with the same CDR3 protein become a single entry with the most common DNA and genes. The sample includes around 670,000 distinct CDR3 sequences, with approximately 14% observed a single time. 0.65% to 0.9% of the sample belongs to the ten largest clones. Via the germline V gene, CDR1 is SGHRS and CDR2 YFSETQ. The V and J ends are trimmed by 2 bases and 0 bases, leaving 9 bases between them. Spanning cysteine to phenylalanine, the CDR3 consists of 14 amino acids. The kept DNA is CDR3 alone, 42 bases in frame from the first base.

There are many counts of this clonotype. Its binding antigen is unknown. There are no base qualities to consult, and no much larger clone falls within one base. This sequence originates from a girl aged 2-10 years with congenital amegakaryocytic thrombocytopenia, due to receive a stem cell transplant. Material: PBMCs, obtained before TCRalphabeta/CD19-depleted stem cell transplant. The chain was built from TRBV5-1 and TRBJ2-7, with no reliable assignment of the D segment. This receptor has the CDR3 CASSLALSSYEQYF. The base sequence is TGCGCCAGCAGCTTAGCTTTGAGCTCCTACGAGCAGTACTTC.